This record looks at one T cell receptor (beta chain) sequence and its context. The source of the sample is a study of blood T cell repertoires in COVID-19. Study-level information: Sites across the United States, Italy and Spain contributed samples from acute and convalescent COVID-19. T cells, B-cell-depleted T cells, or PBMCs supplied cDNA or gDNA.

Authors' processing steps: Estimates of nucleated cell counts were drawn from the amplification of reference gene primers. Only in-frame clones appear in the TCRdb table, and some are missing; sequencing was by immunoSEQ multiplex PCR. D and trimming were read from the DNA, whereas the V and J calls and clone size are those reported in that table. The sample consists of fewer than 80,000 clones, 88% of them appearing once. This CDR3 contains 15 residues. V was shortened by 1 base and J by 4 bases, with 8 bases between the two germline ends. The germline V gene has CDR1 MNHEY and CDR2 SMNVEV (reference sequence).

V is TRBV27 and J is TRBJ1-6; D not certain. Sequencing used peripheral blood. This clonotype originated in a human donor in a cohort sampled during active COVID-19. This CDR3 is CASSLYSGYNSPLHF. CDR3 in DNA: TGTGCCAGCAGTTTATATTCGGGGTATAATTCACCCCTCCACTTT.